This section outlines one T cell receptor beta chain sequence together with its context. Its cognate antigen is unknown. The entry originates in a study of cytomegalovirus exposure and HLA in healthy donors. Study findings and constraints: The authors confirmed in vitro that a few CMV-associated chains were specific for CMV antigens. Earlier analysis found most TCR beta V segments productive about 87% or about 30% of the time.

Nominally healthy donors were sampled, though unrecorded immune exposures were likely. The PCR employed 60 Vbeta primers together with 13 Jbeta primers. Repertoires were generated with immunoSEQ multiplex PCR, while TCRdb's copy carries only in-frame clones and drops some. The data hold fewer than 250,000 clones, with approximately 79% observed a single time. Germline V lookup: CDR1 MNHEY, CDR2 SVGAGI. V was clipped by 6 bases and J by 2 bases, with 10 bases between them. The CDR3 has 13 amino acids. The clonotype was recovered from a male donor in good health and CMV-seronegative. J is TRBJ1-2 and V is TRBV6-5, with a weak D call TRBD1 (6 bases). Sequences were obtained from PBMCs. Here the CDR3 reads CASRRDINYGYTF. Here the CDR3 DNA reads TGTGCCAGCAGAAGGGACATCAACTATGGCTACACCTTC.